This T cell receptor beta chain came from a study of beta chain features in type 1 diabetes. In the study overall: There was similarity between patients and healthy donors in age, gender and cell yields.

Every donor provided one heparinised blood draw, which averaged approximately 120 mL. The study's findings and limits: Within each of all four CD4+ subsets, Type 1 diabetes patients had TCRB CDR3s that were moderately but significantly shorter.

The V gene's germline CDR1 is MDHEN and CDR2 SYDVKM. Trimming cost V 7 bases and J 15 bases, with 25 bases left between them. The CDR3 consists of 14 residues. What was sequenced were expressed TCRB transcripts, since all of the isolated RNA had been reverse transcribed. Assay used: immunoSEQ multiplex PCR; TCRdb lists only in-frame clones, some missing. In the table there are some 500,000 clones, approximately 10% of which are singletons. This clone was seen a few times. Antigen: not known. Sequenced input: naive CD4+ T cells from blood. V is TRBV28 and J is TRBJ2-1; D unclear. This receptor was obtained from a woman younger than 30 in good health. The CDR3 protein is CASTRLRGHYNRFF. CDR3 bases: TGTGCCAGCACCCGTTTGCGCGGTCATTACAATCGGTTCTTC.